What follows are 28 T cell receptor beta chains derived from one specimen sequenced in a study of blood T cell repertoires in COVID-19. Clones were read by immunoSEQ multiplex PCR, and TCRdb kept only the in-frame ones, dropping some. The table lists 390,000 or so clones, 80% to 90% of them singletons. The specimen was PBMCs or T cells enriched from blood (not recorded which). These receptors originate from a man aged 18 to 30 who had recovered from COVID-19.

The J gene is TRBJ2-2, the V gene TRBV14, with 9 bases lining up with TRBD1. Germline V gives CDR1 SGHDN, CDR2 FVKESK. With V trimmed by 0 bases and J by 1 base, 0 bases remained unmatched. There are 16 residues in the CDR3. The CDR3 here is CASSQEGQGNTGELFF. The CDR3 nucleotides read TGTGCCAGCAGCCAAGAGGGACAGGGGAACACCGGGGAGCTGTTTTTT.

The rearrangement links TRBV9 to TRBJ1-1; maybe TRBD1 (5 bases). Trimming took 0 bases from V and 2 from J, leaving 14 bases between them. Germline V gene sequence: CDR1 SGDLS, CDR2 YYNGEE. This CDR3 comprises 16 residues. Here the CDR3 DNA reads TGTGCCAGCAGCGTAGGGGTAAATAGGGGAAACACTGAAGCTTTCTTT. Translation gives CASSVGVNRGNTEAFF.

The genes are TRBV6-5 and TRBJ1-1, with 9 bases that match TRBD1. CDR1 is MNHEY, CDR2 SVGAGI, per germline. The CDR3 loop spans 13 amino acids. Trimming at V came to 6 bases and at J to 8 bases, leaving 7 bases not matched to a gene. The CDR3 nucleotides read TGTGCCAGCAGCGCCCCGGGACAGGGAGAAGCTTTCTTT. Amino acid sequence: CASSAPGQGEAFF.

The J gene is TRBJ2-1, the V gene TRBV3-1 (or the pseudogene TRBV3-2); maybe TRBD2 (6 bases). V was pared by 1 base and J by 0 bases, with 10 bases between. The germline CDR1 and CDR2 sequences are LGHDT and YNNKEL (reference sequence). CDR3 length: 16 amino acids. The CDR3 loop is CASSQGGDLSYNEQFF. As DNA, the CDR3 is TGTGCCAGCAGCCAAGGCGGGGACCTCTCCTACAATGAGCAGTTCTTC.

The chain carries TRBV10-3 and TRBJ2-1, with a tentative D call TRBD2 (6 bases). In germline, CDR1 is ENHRY, CDR2 SYGVKD. Between the trimmed V and J ends, which lost 4 bases and 5 bases, there was a span of 15 bases. The CDR3 runs to 15 residues. CDR3 amino acids: CAISVGRDLNNEQFF. The CDR3 nucleotides read TGTGCCATCAGTGTCGGCAGGGACTTAAACAATGAGCAGTTCTTC.

This chain links TRBV2 with TRBJ1-5, with D perhaps TRBD1 (6 bases). The CDR3 is made up of 14 amino acids. V gave up 2 bases and J gave up 7 bases, with 12 bases separating them. Germline V gene data show CDR1 as SNHLY and CDR2 as FYNNEI. The CDR3 region is CASSEYRVSQPQHF. CDR3 in DNA: TGTGCCAGCAGTGAATACAGGGTGAGCCAGCCCCAGCATTTT.

The V gene is TRBV19, the J gene TRBJ2-5; no clear D. With 3 bases removed from V and 3 bases from J, the gap between germline ends came to 14 bases. The V gene's germline CDR1 is LNHDA and CDR2 SQIVND (reference sequence). The CDR3 sequence is 15 residues long. The CDR3 nucleotides are TGTGCCAGTAGTATCACTCTCGTAATCGAAGAGACCCAGTACTTC. Encoded protein: CASSITLVIEETQYF. Combining the CDR3 with reference TRBV19 and TRBJ2-5 gives the whole variable domain DGGITQSPKYLFRKEGQNVTLSCEQNLNHDAMYWYRQDPGQGLRLIYYSQIVNDFQKGDIAEGYSVSREKKESFPLTVTSAQKNPTAFYLCASSITLVIEETQYFGPGTRLLVL.

The rearrangement uses TRBV19 and TRBJ2-2; D is unresolved. Trimming left V 7 bases short and J 7 bases short, with 13 bases between. This CDR3 region has 13 residues. Germline values: CDR1 LNHDA, CDR2 SQIVND (reference sequence). Written as DNA, the CDR3 is TGTGCCAGTATGAGTGCAGGTGGCGGGGAGCTGTTTTTT. As protein: CASMSAGGGELFF.

The chain combines TRBV5-1 with TRBJ2-5; D not certain. Germline CDR1 reads SGHRS; CDR2 reads YFSETQ. The CDR3 totals 13 residues. Trimming pared 5 bases from V and 5 bases from J, leaving 13 bases between. For the CDR3, the DNA is TGCGCCAGCAGTAGAGGCCCCAAGGAGACCCAGTACTTC. It encodes CASSRGPKETQYF.

The chain has TRBV5-1 and TRBJ2-1, with 11 bases lining up with TRBD2. The CDR3 loop spans 17 amino acids. The V segment lost 2 bases and the J segment 4 bases; nucleotides outside the gene matches: 8. Germline loops: CDR1 SGHRS, CDR2 YFSETQ. CDR3 in amino acids: CASSFSIAGGNYNEQFF. The CDR3 DNA reads TGCGCCAGCAGCTTTTCCATAGCGGGGGGGAATTACAATGAGCAGTTCTTC.

The CDR3 loop is CASSSQGHSGNTIYF. The CDR3 nucleotides are TGTGCCAGCAGCTCACAGGGACACTCTGGAAACACCATATATTTT. The chain has TRBV3-1 (or the pseudogene TRBV3-2) and TRBJ1-3; tentatively, D is TRBD1 (6 bases). This CDR3 is built from 15 residues. Trimming took off 5 bases at V and 0 bases at J, with 11 bases between the two ends. In germline, CDR1 is LGHDT, CDR2 YNNKEL (reference sequence).

The chain employs TRBV7-8 and TRBJ1-5; tentatively, D is TRBD1 (6 bases). Deletions cut 3 bases from V and 4 bases from J, with 10 bases between. The germline V gene has CDR1 SGHVS and CDR2 FQNEAQ. This CDR3 comprises 14 residues. The DNA of the CDR3 is TGTGCCAGCAGCTTTCAAGGGGGTAATCAGCCCCAGCATTTT. This codes for CASSFQGGNQPQHF.

The chain joins TRBV6-4 to TRBJ2-3, with 9 positions matching TRBD2. The V segment lost 5 bases and the J segment 0 bases; nucleotides outside the gene matches: 6. This CDR3 region has 16 residues. Germline CDR1 MRHNA, CDR2 SNTAGT. This CDR3 reads CASSPRLAASTDTQYF. In DNA form, the CDR3 reads TGTGCCAGCAGTCCCAGACTAGCGGCTAGCACAGATACGCAGTATTTT.

This chain links TRBV28 with TRBJ2-7; D gene unclear. CDR1 is MDHEN, CDR2 SYDVKM, per germline. This CDR3 spans 14 amino acids. V gave up 2 bases and J gave up 0 bases, with 8 bases separating them. In nucleotides, the CDR3 is TGTGCCAGCAGTTTACCTGGGCGCTCCTACGAGCAGTACTTC. Translated: CASSLPGRSYEQYF.

The rearrangement uses TRBV29-1 and TRBJ1-1; D is undetermined. The CDR3 sequence is 8 residues long. Between the trimmed V and J ends, which lost 6 bases and 7 bases, there was a span of 3 bases. Looked up from germline, CDR1 is SQVTM and CDR2 is ANQGSEA. CDR3 sequence (DNA): TGCAGCGTGAGTGAAGCTTTCTTT. Translated: CSVSEAFF.

The chain uses TRBV4-3 and TRBJ2-7, with D perhaps TRBD2 (6 bases). The germline CDR1 and CDR2 sequences are LGHNA and YSLEER. The CDR3 extends over 15 amino acids. V lost 0 bases and J lost 2, with 11 bases in between. This CDR3 reads CASSQDYGGPYEQYF. The DNA for the CDR3 is TGCGCCAGCAGCCAAGATTACGGGGGACCCTACGAGCAGTACTTC.

V is TRBV19 and J is TRBJ1-2; 8 bases align to TRBD1. The CDR3 runs to 15 residues. Per the germline V gene, CDR1 is LNHDA and CDR2 is SQIVND (reference sequence). V lost 4 bases and J lost 2; bases outside the gene matches: 6. CDR3 DNA: TGTGCCAGTAGTACTAAAACAGGGGGGAACTATGGCTACACCTTC. Translating gives CASSTKTGGNYGYTF.

The chain combines TRBV7-9 with TRBJ2-5, with D possibly being TRBD2 (6 bases). The CDR3 totals 15 residues. Germline V lookup: CDR1 SEHNR, CDR2 FQNEAQ (reference sequence). Trimming took off 5 bases at V and 3 bases at J, with 16 bases between the two ends. The DNA of the CDR3 is TGTGCCAGCAGCGTGACAGTTCTAGCGAAAGAGACCCAGTACTTC. This sequence encodes CASSVTVLAKETQYF.

J is TRBJ1-6 and V is TRBV6-5; tentatively, D is TRBD1 (6 bases). Deletions cut 11 bases from V and 7 bases from J, with 18 bases between. Germline CDR1 and CDR2: MNHEY and SVGAGI. The CDR3 contains 14 residues. The CDR3 DNA sequence: TGTGCCGGATCCGAGGGGGGGTCAAATTCACCCCTCCACTTT. Protein sequence: CAGSEGGSNSPLHF.

The chain has TRBV4-1 and TRBJ2-3; D is unclear. This CDR3 has 17 amino acids. Trimming stripped 0 bases from V and 1 base from J, with 14 bases between. CDR1 MGHRA and CDR2 YSYEKL come from the germline V gene. CDR3: CASSQDLRNPRTDTQYF. The CDR3 nucleotides are TGCGCCAGCAGCCAAGATTTGAGGAACCCACGCACAGATACGCAGTATTTT.

The chain carries TRBV18 and TRBJ1-5; 7 bases are shared with TRBD1. The CDR3 is 14 residues long. Germline CDR1 KGHSH, CDR2 LQKENI. Trimming removed 3 bases from V and 4 bases from J; junction bases left unmatched: 3. CDR3 region: CASSPTDRNQPQHF. The CDR3 nucleotides read TGTGCCAGCTCACCTACGGACAGGAATCAGCCCCAGCATTTT.

CDR3 amino acids: CASSFQLGHYNEQFF. CDR3 nucleotides: TGTGCCAGCAGCTTTCAGTTGGGCCACTACAATGAGCAGTTCTTC. The chain has TRBV5-8 and TRBJ2-1, with unresolved D. Per germline, CDR1 SGHTS and CDR2 YDEGEE. V dropped 2 bases and J dropped 3 bases, with 12 bases sitting between them. The CDR3 runs to 15 residues.

The chain carries TRBV11-3 and TRBJ2-4; 8 positions agree with TRBD2. The CDR3 has 19 residues. The V and J ends lost 0 bases and 0 bases, in that order; junction bases with no gene match: 10. Per the germline V gene, CDR1 is SGHNT and CDR2 is YENEEA. The CDR3 here is CASSLDSQIAGLAKNIQYF. The CDR3 DNA reads as TGTGCCAGCAGCTTAGACTCCCAGATAGCGGGATTAGCCAAAAACATTCAGTACTTC. The full variable domain, its missing parts supplied by reference TRBV11-3 and TRBJ2-4, is EAGVVQSPRYKIIEKKQPVAFWCNPISGHNTLYWYLQNLGQGPELLIRYENEEAVDDSQLPKDRFSAERLKGVDSTLKIQPAELGDSAVYLCASSLDSQIAGLAKNIQYFGAGTRLSVL.

The chain uses TRBV6-6 and TRBJ2-3; the match to TRBD2 covers 11 bases. This CDR3 has 15 residues. Germline V gives CDR1 MNHNY, CDR2 SVGAGI (reference sequence). The V segment lost 7 bases and the J segment 2 bases; nucleotides outside the gene matches: 5. In DNA form, the CDR3 reads TGTGCCAGCACTGGACTAGCGGGTTCCACAGATACGCAGTATTTT. The encoded protein is CASTGLAGSTDTQYF.

The V gene is TRBV19, the J gene TRBJ1-5; D gene unclear. V was cut by 3 bases and J by 3 bases, with 12 bases left in between. The CDR3 contains 15 residues. The V gene's germline CDR1 is LNHDA and CDR2 SQIVND (reference sequence). The CDR3 sequence is CASSMVGLLNQPQHF. For the CDR3, the DNA is TGTGCCAGTAGTATGGTTGGGCTACTCAATCAGCCCCAGCATTTT.

The chain joins TRBV9 to TRBJ1-2, with D perhaps matching TRBD1 (5 bases). Germline V gene data show CDR1 as SGDLS and CDR2 as YYNGEE. Deletions cut 0 bases from V and 9 bases from J, with 9 bases between. The CDR3 totals 12 residues. The CDR3 sequence is CASSVGQGSYTF. DNA for the CDR3: TGTGCCAGCAGCGTAGGCCAGGGAAGCTACACCTTC.

The V gene is TRBV2, the J gene TRBJ2-1, with TRBD1 matching over 7 bases. From germline, CDR1 is SNHLY and CDR2 FYNNEI. J was trimmed by 5 bases and V by 1 base; bases with no gene match: 2. The length of the CDR3 is 14 residues. The DNA for the CDR3 is TGTGCCAGCAGTGAAGGGGGGACAGACAATGAGCAGTTCTTC. As protein: CASSEGGTDNEQFF.

The V call is TRBV6-5, the J call TRBJ1-2, with unresolved D. The CDR3 has 15 amino acids. V was trimmed by 4 bases and J by 2 bases, leaving 14 bases between them. Germline loops: CDR1 MNHEY, CDR2 SVGAGI. CDR3 in amino acids: CASSSRELLNYGYTF. Here the CDR3 DNA reads TGTGCCAGCAGTTCGAGAGAGCTACTCAACTATGGCTACACCTTC.